This T cell receptor beta chain stems from a study of T cell responses to AZD1222 COVID-19 vaccine. The CDR3 totals 14 residues. Germline CDR1 reads SEHNR; CDR2 reads FQNEAQ (reference sequence). Clones were sequenced by immunoSEQ multiplex PCR, and TCRdb holds only the in-frame ones, with some missing. The sample lists 100,000 to 150,000 clones, around 85% seen once, with approximately 4.7% in the top ten. The J gene is TRBJ1-3, the V gene TRBV7-9; tentatively, D is TRBD1 (5 bases). This specimen consisted of peripheral blood, obtained 28 days after the second AZD1222 dose. This clonotype was sampled from an adult who received the AZD1222 COVID-19 vaccine. This CDR3 is CAFRDPRQGNTIYF. In DNA, the CDR3 is TGTGCTTTCCGGGACCCTAGACAGGGAAACACCATATATTTT.